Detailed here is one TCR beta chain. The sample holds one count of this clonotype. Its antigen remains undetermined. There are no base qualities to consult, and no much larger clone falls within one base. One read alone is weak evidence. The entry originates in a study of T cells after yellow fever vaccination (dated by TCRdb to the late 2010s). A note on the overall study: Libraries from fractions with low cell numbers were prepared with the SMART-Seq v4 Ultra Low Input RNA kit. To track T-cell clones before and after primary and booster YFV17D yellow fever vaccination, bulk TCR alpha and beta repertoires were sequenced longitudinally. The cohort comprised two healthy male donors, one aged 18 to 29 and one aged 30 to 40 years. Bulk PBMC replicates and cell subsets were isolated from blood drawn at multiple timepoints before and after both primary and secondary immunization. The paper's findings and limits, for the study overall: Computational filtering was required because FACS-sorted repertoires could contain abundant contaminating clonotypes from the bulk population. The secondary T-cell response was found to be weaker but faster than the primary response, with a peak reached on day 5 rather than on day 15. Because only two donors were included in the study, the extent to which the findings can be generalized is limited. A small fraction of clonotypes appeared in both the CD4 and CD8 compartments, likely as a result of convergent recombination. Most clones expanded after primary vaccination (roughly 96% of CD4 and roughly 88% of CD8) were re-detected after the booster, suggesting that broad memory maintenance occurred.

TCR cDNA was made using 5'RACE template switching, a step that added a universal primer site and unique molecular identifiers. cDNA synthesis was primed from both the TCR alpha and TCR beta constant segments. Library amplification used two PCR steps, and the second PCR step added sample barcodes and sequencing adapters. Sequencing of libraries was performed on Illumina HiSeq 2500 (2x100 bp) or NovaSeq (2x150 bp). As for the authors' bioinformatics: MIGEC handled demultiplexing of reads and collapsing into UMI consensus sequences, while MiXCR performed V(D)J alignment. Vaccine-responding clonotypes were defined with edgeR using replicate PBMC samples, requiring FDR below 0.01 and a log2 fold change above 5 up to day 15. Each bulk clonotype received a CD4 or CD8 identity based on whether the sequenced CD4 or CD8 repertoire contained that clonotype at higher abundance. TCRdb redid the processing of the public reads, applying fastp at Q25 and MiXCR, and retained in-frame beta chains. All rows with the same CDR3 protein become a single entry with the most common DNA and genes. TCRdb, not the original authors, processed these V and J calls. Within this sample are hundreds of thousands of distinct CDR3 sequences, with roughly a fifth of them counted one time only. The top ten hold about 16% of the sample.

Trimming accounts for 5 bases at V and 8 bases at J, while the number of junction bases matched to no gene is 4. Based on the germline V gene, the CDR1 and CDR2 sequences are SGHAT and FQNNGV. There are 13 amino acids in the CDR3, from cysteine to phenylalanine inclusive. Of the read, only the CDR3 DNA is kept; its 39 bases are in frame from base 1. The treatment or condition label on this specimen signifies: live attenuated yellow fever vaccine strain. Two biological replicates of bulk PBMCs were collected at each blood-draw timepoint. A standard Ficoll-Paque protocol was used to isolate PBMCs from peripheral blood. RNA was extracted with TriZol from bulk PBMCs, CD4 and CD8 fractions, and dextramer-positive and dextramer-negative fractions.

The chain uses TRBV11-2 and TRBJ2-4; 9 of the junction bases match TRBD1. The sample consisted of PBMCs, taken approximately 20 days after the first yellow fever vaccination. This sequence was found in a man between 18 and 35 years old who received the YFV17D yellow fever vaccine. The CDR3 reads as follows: CASSGQGWDIQYF. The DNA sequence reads TGTGCCAGCAGCGGACAGGGGTGGGACATTCAGTACTTC.